This T cell receptor beta chain comes out of a study of blood T cell repertoires in COVID-19. Adults between about 18 and 95 years of age took part from about two dozen US areas. Recovered Cohort 3 donors showed two negative PCRs, clearance, or symptom resolution. The germline V gene encodes CDR1 SEHNR and CDR2 FQNEAQ (reference sequence). The CDR3 has 13 amino acids. Trimming stripped 10 bases from V and 4 bases from J, with 13 bases between. In the original processing: Scientists estimated how many nucleated cells there were by amplifying reference gene primers. TCRdb keeps only in-frame clones here, not all; method: immunoSEQ multiplex PCR. That table furnishes V, J and clone size, whereas the DNA furnished D and trimming. Here the sample spans 430,000 or so clones, approximately 90% being singletons.

The rearrangement links TRBV7-9 to TRBJ2-2; no definite D call. The sequence was obtained from a woman in her 40s who had recovered from COVID-19. The sample comprised PBMCs or T cells enriched from blood (not recorded which). The DNA for the CDR3 is TGTGCCACGGGTATGACCGCCACCGGGGAGCTGTTTTTT. Translating gives CATGMTATGELFF.